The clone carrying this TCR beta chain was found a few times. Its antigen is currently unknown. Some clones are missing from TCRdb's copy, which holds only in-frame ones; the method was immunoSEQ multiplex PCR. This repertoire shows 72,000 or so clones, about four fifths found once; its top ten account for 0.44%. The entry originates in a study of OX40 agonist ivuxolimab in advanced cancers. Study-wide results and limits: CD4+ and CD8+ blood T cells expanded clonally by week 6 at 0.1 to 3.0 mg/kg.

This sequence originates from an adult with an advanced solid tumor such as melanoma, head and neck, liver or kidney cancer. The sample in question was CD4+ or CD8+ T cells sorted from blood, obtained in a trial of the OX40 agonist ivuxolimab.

The CDR3 sequence is CASRRMSEQYF. The CDR3 bases are TGTGCCAGCAGGAGGATGTCCGAGCAGTACTTC. This chain joins TRBV21-1 and TRBJ2-7; the table's D gene call, TRBD2, was not cross checked with the DNA. TRBV21-1 is reported as a pseudogene. The CDR3 totals 11 residues.